Listed below are T cell receptor beta chains from one sample, sequenced in a study of blood T cell repertoires in COVID-19. Clones were read by immunoSEQ multiplex PCR, and TCRdb kept only the in-frame ones, dropping some. The sample contains roughly 300,000 clones, less than 90% of which appear only once. Material for sequencing was PBMCs or T cells enriched from blood (not recorded which). The receptors come from a young woman who had recovered from COVID-19. Both conserved end residues are part of each CDR3. The D gene is left open where the match is weak. Clone size is shown for a subset of rows, as once, few, many or a class of expanded clone.

size: -; J: TRBJ2-7; V: TRBV2; D: TRBD2; length: 17; CDR3: CASSEGDRLAGHYEQYF; DNA: TGTGCCAGCAGTGAAGGGGACAGACTAGCGGGGCACTACGAGCAGTACTTC
size: -; J: TRBJ1-1; V: TRBV6-6; D: -; length: 15; CDR3: CASSPPDRPNTEAFF; DNA: TGTGCCAGCAGTCCGCCCGACAGGCCGAACACTGAAGCTTTCTTT
size: -; J: TRBJ2-7; V: TRBV5-4; D: -; length: 14; CDR3: CASSNRGQNYEQYF; DNA: TGTGCCAGCAGCAACCGAGGACAGAACTACGAGCAGTACTTC
size: -; J: TRBJ1-2; V: TRBV5-1; D: TRBD1; length: 15; CDR3: CASSMGQAYTDGYTF; DNA: TGCGCCAGCAGCATGGGACAGGCATACACTGATGGCTACACCTTC
size: once; J: TRBJ2-3; V: TRBV15; D: -; length: 21; CDR3: CATSRSRDNSGWGHSTDTQYF; DNA: TGTGCCACCAGCAGATCTAGGGACAACTCAGGGTGGGGACATAGCACAGATACGCAGTATTTT
size: -; J: TRBJ1-6; V: TRBV2; D: -; length: 14; CDR3: CASSMRTVNSPLHF; DNA: TGTGCCAGCAGTATGCGGACAGTAAATTCACCCCTCCACTTT
size: -; J: TRBJ1-2; V: TRBV10-1; D: -; length: 13; CDR3: CASLQGSNYGYTF; DNA: TGCGCCAGTCTTCAGGGATCTAACTATGGCTACACCTTC
size: -; J: TRBJ2-1; V: TRBV7-2; D: -; length: 15; CDR3: CASSSTTDRTLQQFF; DNA: TGTGCCAGCAGCTCGACCACAGACAGAACTCTACAGCAGTTCTTC
size: once; J: TRBJ1-1; V: TRBV5-4; D: -; length: 15; CDR3: CASSSSGHGGTEAFF; DNA: TGTGCCAGCAGCAGCTCGGGACACGGTGGCACTGAAGCTTTCTTT
size: -; J: TRBJ2-3; V: TRBV9; D: -; length: 15; CDR3: CASSHRAGSTDTQYF; DNA: TGTGCCAGCAGCCACCGCGCGGGGAGCACAGATACGCAGTATTTT
size: once; J: TRBJ2-2; V: TRBV9; D: -; length: 15; CDR3: CASGGGATDTGELFF; DNA: TGTGCTTCCGGAGGAGGGGCGACCGACACCGGGGAGCTGTTTTTT
size: -; J: TRBJ1-5; V: TRBV11-3; D: -; length: 17; CDR3: CASSCLPSCGANQPQHF; DNA: TGTGCCAGCAGCTGTCTCCCGAGCTGTGGGGCCAATCAGCCCCAGCATTTT
size: -; J: TRBJ2-3; V: TRBV28; D: TRBD2; length: 18; CDR3: CASSPPRGGIVSTDTQYF; DNA: TGTGCCAGCAGTCCGCCGCGGGGGGGCATCGTGAGCACAGATACGCAGTATTTT
size: -; J: TRBJ1-2; V: TRBV6-5; D: -; length: 13; CDR3: CASDLQGDYGYTF; DNA: TGTGCCAGCGACTTACAGGGAGACTATGGCTACACCTTC
size: -; J: TRBJ2-7; V: TRBV5-6; D: -; length: 14; CDR3: CASSPTGFPYEQYF; DNA: TGTGCCAGCAGCCCTACAGGTTTCCCCTACGAGCAGTACTTC
size: few; J: TRBJ1-6; V: TRBV3-1/TRBV3-2; D: TRBD1; length: 13; CDR3: CASYRGLLSPLHF; DNA: TGTGCCAGCTACAGGGGGTTGTTGTCACCCCTCCACTTT